A single sample is the source of the 26 T cell receptor beta chains below, sequenced in a study of T cells in Graves' hyperthyroidism and ophthalmopathy. RNA transcripts gave rise to amplified TCR beta CDR3 regions. RT-PCR in the first round (using the HTBI primer set) targeted the TCR CDR3. MiXCR was run by TCRdb on the multiplex PCR reads, yielding one entry per CDR3 protein. The data show approximately 630,000 distinct CDR3 sequences, about 17% seen once. Sequenced input: blood. The receptors here all came from a woman in her twenties or thirties with Graves' hyperthyroidism.

The table lists this clonotype with many counts. The rearrangement uses TRBV12-3 or TRBV12-4 and TRBJ1-4; 7 nucleotides align to TRBD1. This CDR3 is 15 amino acids long. V trimming: 5 bases; J trimming: 5 bases; junction bases outside the gene matches: 8. CDR3 nucleotide sequence: TGTGCCAGCAGTGTTTGGGACAGCTCAAATGAAAAACTGTTTTTT. Translated: CASSVWDSSNEKLFF.

In its sample, this clonotype was seen a few times. The chain is built from TRBV6-2 or TRBV6-3 and TRBJ2-3; no clear D gene. The germline CDR1 and CDR2 sequences are MNHEY and SVGEGT. This CDR3 comprises 14 residues. Trimming cost V 7 bases and J 1 base, with 12 bases left between them. The DNA for the CDR3 is TGTGCCAGCAACCGGCTATACCGCACAGATACGCAGTATTTT. Translation gives CASNRLYRTDTQYF.

Remarks on this clonotype: The germline gene is not matched at one end of the junction; a read error may be the cause. J is TRBJ2-1 and V is TRBV19; 11 positions agree with TRBD2. The CDR3 length is 16 residues. Germline V CDR1 and CDR2: LNHDA, SQIVND (reference sequence). CDR3 loop: CASSISTSGIYNEQLF. CDR3 coding DNA: TGTGCCAGTAGTATATCGACTAGCGGGATATACAATGAGCAGCTCTTC. Using reference TRBV19 and TRBJ2-1 for the parts outside the CDR3, the full variable domain is DGGITQSPKYLFRKEGQNVTLSCEQNLNHDAMYWYRQDPGQGLRLIYYSQIVNDFQKGDIAEGYSVSREKKESFPLTVTSAQKNPTAFYLCASSISTSGIYNEQLFGPGTRLTVL.

This clonotype was counted many times. CDR3 nucleotide sequence: TGTGCCAGCGCGACGGGACTACGCTCAGAGCAGTACTTC. Encoded protein: CASATGLRSEQYF. The chain is built from TRBV6-1 and TRBJ2-7; TRBD2 matches at 7 bases. Trimming took 8 bases from V and 7 from J; bases not matched to a gene: 11. The germline gives CDR1 MNHNS, CDR2 SASEGT. The CDR3 length is 13 residues.

This clonotype was detected many times. This chain uses TRBV11-2 with TRBJ2-1; 8 bases are a match to TRBD2. V lost 3 bases and J lost 3; bases outside the gene matches: 10. This CDR3 spans 17 amino acids. Germline lookup yields CDR1 SGHAT and CDR2 FQNNGV. The chain's CDR3 is CASSFDVLADNYNEQFF. CDR3 nucleotide sequence: TGTGCCAGCAGCTTTGATGTACTAGCGGACAACTACAATGAGCAGTTCTTC.

The sample holds a few counts of this clonotype. The chain has TRBV5-1 and TRBJ2-7; 7 bases are a match to TRBD1. Looked up from germline, CDR1 is SGHRS and CDR2 is YFSETQ. V dropped 0 bases and J dropped 1; count of bases not matched to a gene: 4. The CDR3 loop spans 15 amino acids. CDR3 in amino acids: CASSLGQTGSYEQYF. CDR3 in DNA: TGCGCCAGCAGCTTGGGCCAGACAGGGTCCTACGAGCAGTACTTC.

The chain carries TRBV19 and TRBJ2-2; 7 nucleotides match TRBD2. The CDR3 loop spans 16 amino acids. J lost 3 bases, V lost 5 bases, and 9 bases had no gene match. Germline CDR1 reads LNHDA; CDR2 reads SQIVND (reference sequence). In DNA form, the CDR3 reads TGTGCCAGTAGTCGGGGGGTAGTTCGGGACACCGGGGAGCTGTTTTTT. This gives the protein CASSRGVVRDTGELFF.

V and J are TRBV12-3 or TRBV12-4 and TRBJ2-3; D perhaps matches TRBD2 (5 bases). CDR3 length: 14 residues. V was cut by 6 bases and J by 2 bases, with 12 bases left in between. CDR3 sequence: CASSPGINTDTQYF. The CDR3 nucleotides are TGTGCCAGCAGCCCCGGGATTAACACAGATACGCAGTATTTT.

This clonotype was observed many times. The chain links TRBV12-3 or TRBV12-4 to TRBJ1-5, with 10 bases identical to TRBD1. V shed 5 bases and J 2 bases; nucleotides not matched to a gene: 6. The CDR3 sequence is 16 residues long. The CDR3 spells CASSPDRGPGNQPQHF. The CDR3 nucleotides read TGTGCCAGCAGTCCCGACAGGGGGCCCGGCAATCAGCCCCAGCATTTT.

This clonotype showed up just a few times. The chain recombines TRBV7-9 with TRBJ2-3, with TRBD2 identical over 14 bases. The CDR3 covers 17 residues. CDR1 is SEHNR and CDR2 is FQNEAQ in the germline V gene (reference sequence). The V gene end was trimmed by 4 bases and the J gene end by 5 bases; junction bases not matched to a gene: 8. In DNA, the CDR3 is TGTGCCAGCAGCTCTTCCGGGACTAGCGGGAGACAAGATACGCAGTATTTT. As protein: CASSSSGTSGRQDTQYF.

The chain is built from TRBV27 and TRBJ2-1; 11 nucleotides align to TRBD2. The end of the DNA aligns better with TRBJ2-7, so the J call may be wrong. The germline V gene has CDR1 MNHEY and CDR2 SMNVEV (reference sequence). CDR3 length: 21 amino acids. The CDR3 bases are TGTGCCAGCAGTTTATCCCCTTGGCCTCTAGCGGGAGGCCCCTCCTACAATGAGCAGTACTTC. This codes for CASSLSPWPLAGGPSYNEQYF.

This chain joins TRBV19 and TRBJ2-7; TRBD1 agrees at 7 bases. The length of the CDR3 is 12 residues. V lost 8 bases, J lost 7 bases, and 8 bases stayed unmatched. Germline V CDR1 and CDR2: LNHDA, SQIVND (reference sequence). CDR3 residues: CASSYRQGEQYF. The CDR3 region has the DNA TGTGCCAGTTCCTACCGACAGGGAGAGCAGTACTTC.

This clonotype occurred many times. This sequence joins TRBV29-1 and TRBJ1-5, with 8 bases aligning to TRBD1. The CDR3 totals 14 residues. CDR1 and CDR2 (germline): SQVTM, ANQGSEA. With 5 bases clipped from V and 3 bases from J, the junction kept 6 bases outside the gene matches. CDR3 loop: CSVRDRGNNQPQHF. The DNA of the CDR3 is TGCAGCGTTCGCGACAGGGGCAACAATCAGCCCCAGCATTTT.

This clonotype was observed many times. The V gene is TRBV7-8, the J gene TRBJ1-5; D is perhaps TRBD1 (6 bases). CDR1 SGHVS and CDR2 FQNEAQ come from the germline V gene. The CDR3 is 16 residues long. Trimming left V 5 bases short and J 4 bases short, with 18 bases between. Here the CDR3 DNA reads TGTGCCAGCAGCATCACACCGGGACAAGGAAATCAGCCCCAGCATTTT. It yields the protein CASSITPGQGNQPQHF.

This chain links TRBV7-2 with TRBJ2-3; tentatively, D is TRBD1 (5 bases). Trimming left V 5 bases short and J 2 bases short, with 17 bases between. The CDR3 contains 16 residues. Per the germline V gene, CDR1 is SGHTA and CDR2 is FQGNSA. The DNA of the CDR3 is TGTGCCAGCAGCCAAGATCAAGGGGCTGTCACAGATACGCAGTATTTT. Its protein is CASSQDQGAVTDTQYF.

This clonotype has only a few counts. The CDR3: CASSFVGSTEAFF. CDR3 nucleotide sequence: TGTGCCAGCAGCTTTGTAGGGTCCACTGAAGCTTTCTTT. J is TRBJ1-1 and V is TRBV7-9; D not certain. Between the trimmed V and J ends, which lost 3 bases and 4 bases, there was a span of 9 bases. CDR1 is SEHNR, CDR2 FQNEAQ, per germline (reference sequence). The CDR3 length is 13 residues.

This clonotype was counted only a few times. The chain is built from TRBV20-1 and TRBJ2-7; TRBD1 aligns across 9 bases. Germline V gene sequence: CDR1 DFQATT, CDR2 SNEGSKA (reference sequence). The CDR3 runs to 17 residues. V dropped 0 bases and J dropped 1; count of bases not matched to a gene: 10. The CDR3 sequence: CSARDQLAGTGSYEQYF. For the CDR3, the DNA is TGCAGTGCTAGAGATCAATTGGCCGGGACAGGGTCCTACGAGCAGTACTTC.

At least ten counts were recorded for this clonotype. V is TRBV3-1 and J is TRBJ2-7, with D unclear. The V end lost 4 bases, the J end lost 0 bases, and 10 bases lay between the germline ends. This CDR3 is built from 14 residues. The germline V gene encodes CDR1 LGHDT and CDR2 YNNKEL (reference sequence). The CDR3 DNA reads TGTGCCAGCAGCCTGTGGGTTAGCTCCTACGAGCAGTACTTC. This gives the protein CASSLWVSSYEQYF.

This clonotype was seen a few times. The rearrangement joins TRBV12-3 or TRBV12-4 to TRBJ2-2; possible D gene TRBD2, 5 bases. The CDR3 totals 14 residues. Trimming left V 7 bases short and J 7 bases short, with 16 bases between. CDR3 protein: CASKIHVRGGELFF. CDR3 DNA sequence: TGTGCCAGCAAGATCCACGTCCGGGGCGGGGAGCTGTTTTTT.

About this clonotype itself: It may be a read error: a sequence one base away is much more abundant. The V and J genes are TRBV7-9 and TRBJ2-1; D not resolved. The CDR3 is made up of 12 amino acids. With 5 bases removed from V and 6 bases from J, the gap between germline ends came to 8 bases. Germline V gene lookup returns CDR1 SEHNR and CDR2 FQNEAQ (reference sequence). In DNA form, the CDR3 reads TGTGCCAGCAGCCAACTAATCAATGAGCAGTTCTTC. Its translation is CASSQLINEQFF.

J is TRBJ1-3 and V is TRBV11-2, with D tentatively TRBD1 (5 bases). CDR1 and CDR2 from the germline V gene are SGHAT and FQNNGV. The CDR3 is made up of 15 amino acids. With 3 bases removed from V and 3 bases from J, the gap between germline ends came to 12 bases. CDR3 in amino acids: CASSFRGLSGNTIYF. DNA for the CDR3: TGTGCCAGCAGCTTTCGGGGGTTAAGTGGAAACACCATATATTTT. Full variable domain (outside the CDR3, taken from reference TRBV11-2 and TRBJ1-3): EAGVAQSPRYKIIEKRQSVAFWCNPISGHATLYWYQQILGQGPKLLIQFQNNGVVDDSQLPKDRFSAERLKGVDSTLKIQPAKLEDSAVYLCASSFRGLSGNTIYFGEGSWLTVV.

This clonotype appeared once. J is TRBJ2-7 and V is TRBV11-3; D uncertain. Trimming pared 2 bases from V and 3 bases from J, leaving 11 bases between. The germline V gene encodes CDR1 SGHNT and CDR2 YENEEA. The CDR3 spans 14 residues. In DNA, the CDR3 is TGTGCCAGCAGCTTAAGGGAATCGGTCTACGAGCAGTACTTC. Its protein product is CASSLRESVYEQYF. The variable domain in full, completed from reference TRBV11-3 and TRBJ2-7, reads EAGVVQSPRYKIIEKKQPVAFWCNPISGHNTLYWYLQNLGQGPELLIRYENEEAVDDSQLPKDRFSAERLKGVDSTLKIQPAELGDSAVYLCASSLRESVYEQYFGPGTRLTVT.

This clonotype was counted at least ten times. This chain joins TRBV28 and TRBJ2-7; 8 bases fit TRBD1. Losses at the gene ends were 8 bases for V and 2 bases for J; bases not matched to a gene: 5. The germline V gene encodes CDR1 MDHEN and CDR2 SYDVKM. The CDR3 totals 13 residues. The CDR3 loop is CASHDRGPYEQYF. The CDR3 region has the DNA TGTGCCAGCCACGACAGGGGTCCCTACGAGCAGTACTTC.

There are many counts of this clonotype. This CDR3 reads CASKLGYRNEKLFF. In DNA, the CDR3 is TGTGCCAGCAAATTAGGGTATCGGAATGAAAAACTGTTTTTT. V usage is TRBV28 and J usage is TRBJ1-4; no clear D gene. Germline CDR1 is MDHEN and CDR2 is SYDVKM. The CDR3 extends over 14 amino acids. V shed 7 bases and J shed 5 bases, with 14 bases lying between them.

On this clonotype: A much larger clone is a single base away; this may be a read error. The rearrangement links TRBV27 to TRBJ2-1; 8 positions match TRBD1. V lost 7 bases and J lost 6; bases outside the gene matches: 14. Germline V gives CDR1 MNHEY, CDR2 SMNVEV (reference sequence). The CDR3 is made up of 16 amino acids. CDR3 region: CASTRRGQGLCNEQFF. Written as DNA, the CDR3 is TGTGCCAGCACCAGGAGAGGACAGGGCTTATGCAATGAGCAGTTCTTC.

The chain employs TRBV6-1 and TRBJ2-2; a weak D match, TRBD1 (6 bases). Trimming removed 5 bases from V and 6 bases from J, with 10 bases in between. The CDR3 is 13 residues long. CDR1 MNHNS and CDR2 SASEGT come from the germline V gene. In DNA, the CDR3 is TGTGCCAGCAGTTTCCGGACAGCCGGGGAGCTGTTTTTT. Translated, it gives CASSFRTAGELFF.